A single sample gave rise to the 2 T cell receptor beta chains below, sequenced in a study of blood T cell repertoires in COVID-19. Only in-frame clones appear in the TCRdb table, and some are missing; sequencing was by immunoSEQ multiplex PCR. The sample yields fewer than 200,000 clones, 90% to 95% seen once. The material sequenced was peripheral blood. Source of these receptors: a woman between 50 and 59 years old with acute or convalescent COVID-19.

This sequence joins TRBV12-3 or TRBV12-4 and TRBJ1-1; no definite D call. Trimming stripped 2 bases from V and 7 bases from J, with 11 bases between. The CDR3 length is 13 residues. The CDR3 region has the DNA TGTGCCAGCAGTTTATGGTCGGGGATTGAAGCTTTCTTT. It translates to CASSLWSGIEAFF.

V usage is TRBV5-6 and J usage is TRBJ1-2; TRBD1 is a possible D gene (5 bases). Trimming removed 0 bases at V and 0 bases at J, with 9 bases between. CDR1 SGHDT and CDR2 YYEEEE come from the germline V gene. The CDR3 covers 15 residues. The CDR3 loop is CASSLGQLTNYGYTF. The CDR3 region has the DNA TGTGCCAGCAGCTTGGGACAGCTAACTAACTATGGCTACACCTTC.